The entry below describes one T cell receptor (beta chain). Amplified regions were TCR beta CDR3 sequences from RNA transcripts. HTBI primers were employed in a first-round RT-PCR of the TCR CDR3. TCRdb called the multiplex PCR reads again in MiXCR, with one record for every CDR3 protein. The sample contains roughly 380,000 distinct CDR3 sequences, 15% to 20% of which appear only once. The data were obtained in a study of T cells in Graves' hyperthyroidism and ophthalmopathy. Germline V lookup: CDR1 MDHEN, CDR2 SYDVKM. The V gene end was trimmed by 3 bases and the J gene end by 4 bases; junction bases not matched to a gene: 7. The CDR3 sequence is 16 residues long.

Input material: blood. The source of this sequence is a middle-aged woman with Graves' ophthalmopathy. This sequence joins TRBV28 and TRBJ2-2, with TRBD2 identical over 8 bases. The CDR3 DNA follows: TGTGCCAGCAGTTTGGGACGGGAGGGGGTCACCGGGGAGCTGTTTTTT. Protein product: CASSLGREGVTGELFF.